A selection of T cell receptor beta chains follows, all from one sample in a study of early T cells in non-severe SARS-CoV-2 infection. TCRdb ran MiXCR on the 5' RACE reads and lists one entry per CDR3 protein. The table lists about 84,000 distinct CDR3 sequences, about 12% of them singletons. Sequencing used whole blood. These receptors originate from an adult who was a healthcare worker with PCR-confirmed SARS-CoV-2 infection or an uninfected control (not recorded which). The CDR3 runs from the conserved cysteine through the conserved F or W. D genes are given only for firm matches. A row's size may be missing; if present it is once, few, many or a size class.

size	J	V	D	CDR3	DNA
-	TRBJ2-3	TRBV24-1	TRBD2	CATSDFAGGPEGAQYF	TGTGCCACCAGTGATTTCGCGGGAGGCCCCGAGGGTGCGCAGTATTTT
-	TRBJ1-6	TRBV5-1	-	CASSMEGGVGSPLHF	TGCGCCAGCAGTATGGAAGGGGGGGTAGGATCACCCCTCCACTTT
-	TRBJ2-7	TRBV7-2	-	CASSLEAGSSYEQYF	TGTGCCAGCAGCTTAGAGGCAGGTAGTTCCTACGAGCAGTACTTC
many	TRBJ2-3	TRBV5-1	TRBD2	CASSLETDGGFTDTQYF	TGCGCCAGCAGCTTGGAGACTGACGGGGGGTTCACAGATACGCAGTATTTT
-	TRBJ2-1	TRBV7-8	-	CASSLGSKNEQFF	TGTGCCAGCAGCTTAGGTTCGAAGAATGAGCAGTTCTTC
few	TRBJ2-1	TRBV3-1	-	CASSQDVQPQFF	TGTGCCAGCAGCCAAGATGTACAGCCACAGTTCTTC
-	TRBJ2-1	TRBV5-1	-	CASSLTGMESNEQFF	TGCGCCAGCAGCTTAACAGGGATGGAGTCCAATGAGCAGTTCTTC
many	TRBJ2-3	TRBV2	TRBD2	CASSETSGDTQYF	TGTGCCAGCAGTGAGACTAGCGGTGATACGCAGTATTTT
many	TRBJ1-1	TRBV5-4	TRBD1	CASSLGQGRVTEAFF	TGTGCCAGCAGCTTAGGACAGGGAAGGGTTACTGAAGCTTTCTTT
many	TRBJ2-1	TRBV6-5	TRBD2	CASSTIGRAHGNEQFF	TGTGCCAGCAGTACCATCGGGAGGGCGCACGGCAATGAGCAGTTCTTC
many	TRBJ2-3	TRBV7-3	-	CASSLSGRALANLNTQYF	TGTGCCAGCAGCTTAAGCGGGCGGGCGCTAGCAAACCTTAATACGCAGTATTTT
few	TRBJ1-6	TRBV4-2	-	CASSQEDQGSRYNSPLHF	TGTGCCAGCAGCCAAGAGGATCAGGGGTCCCGTTATAATTCACCCCTCCACTTT
few	TRBJ2-5	TRBV12-2	-	CASRLTVGGEGETQYF	TGTGCAAGTCGCCTAACTGTGGGCGGAGAAGGGGAGACCCAGTACTTC
-	TRBJ2-2	TRBV29-1	TRBD1	CSGRQGSDTGELFF	TGCAGCGGCCGACAGGGATCGGACACCGGGGAGCTGTTTTTT
few	TRBJ2-3	TRBV29-1	-	CSVEDLRGSTDTQYF	TGCAGCGTTGAAGATCTTCGAGGGAGCACAGATACGCAGTATTTT
few	TRBJ1-1	TRBV7-9	-	CASSFVGPRTEAFF	TGTGCCAGCAGCTTCGTCGGACCGCGGACCGAAGCTTTCTTT
few	TRBJ1-2	TRBV29-1	TRBD1	CSVLTGKDGYTF	TGCAGCGTCCTGACAGGGAAGGATGGCTACACCTTC
many	TRBJ1-2	TRBV3-1	-	CASSQIFGIMPYYGYTF	TGTGCCAGCAGCCAAATATTTGGAATTATGCCTTACTATGGCTACACCTTC
-	TRBJ1-3	TRBV12-3/TRBV12-4	-	CASSFSSGNTIYF	TGTGCCAGCAGCTTTAGCTCTGGAAACACCATATATTTT
few	TRBJ2-7	TRBV7-9	-	CASSGPGEDEQYF	TGTGCCAGCAGCGGGCCCGGGGAGGACGAGCAGTACTTC
-	TRBJ2-7	TRBV5-6	-	CASSLLAGAREQYF	TGTGCCAGCAGCTTGTTGGCAGGGGCACGCGAGCAGTACTTC
-	TRBJ1-2	TRBV29-1	-	CSVLAGDYGYTF	TGCAGCGTTCTGGCAGGGGATTATGGCTACACCTTC